This TCR beta chain was obtained from a study of memory B cells and T cells in multiple sclerosis. Turning to this clone: The antigen is unknown.

Study-wide points: Shared clonotype counts depended on differing compartment clone-set sizes and were normalized.

The repertoire was sequenced with immunoSEQ multiplex PCR; TCRdb's copy has only in-frame clones and lacks some. The sample has some 14,000 clones, about 70% seen once. Trimming took off 10 bases at V and 2 bases at J, with 21 bases between the two ends. CDR1 and CDR2 from the germline V gene are MNHNS and SASEGT. The CDR3 is 15 residues long. The sample was memory (CD45RO+) CD4+ T cells from blood. The chain is built from TRBV6-1 and TRBJ2-7; D perhaps matches TRBD2 (6 bases). This sequence was found in a human donor with multiple sclerosis. CDR3 bases: TGTGCCACCGTACCGTACCCGGAGGGCGCCTACGAGCAGTACTTC. It yields the protein CATVPYPEGAYEQYF.